Only a few counts were recorded for the clone carrying this T cell receptor beta chain. Its antigen is not identified. This sample's TCRbeta library carried unique molecular identifier barcodes. TCRdb independently ran MiXCR on the PCR reads; one entry per CDR3 protein. This table has about 870,000 distinct CDR3 sequences, 15% to 20% appearing once. These data belong to a study of T-cell reconstitution after alpha-beta-depleted transplantation in children. Study results and caveats: Expanded clones from the graft, numbering several hundred, reportedly supplied alpha-beta T cells about two months after transplant. Recipient T cells and thymic progenitors that survived were the source of the high TCRbeta diversity seen at day 60 in some patients.

This CDR3 region has 16 residues. CDR1 and CDR2 (germline): SEHNR, FQNEAQ (reference sequence). The trim removed 5 bases at V and 3 bases at J, leaving 12 bases unmatched. The rearrangement uses TRBV7-9 and TRBJ1-2; 7 bases fit TRBD1. The sequences come from PBMCs, mostly from graft donor cells, collected 360 days after TCRalphabeta/CD19-depleted stem cell transplant. This clonotype originated in a male patient between 10 and 17 years old who had a stem cell transplant for acute lymphoblastic leukemia, so the T cells may come from the graft donor. The CDR3 region is CASSPTRTGVYYGYTF. The CDR3 DNA follows: TGTGCCAGCAGCCCAACTCGGACAGGAGTTTACTATGGCTACACCTTC.